The 21 T cell receptor beta chains below come from one sample, sequenced in a study of identical twins. TCRdb re-called the 5' RACE reads with MiXCR, one entry per CDR3 protein. The table shows 1.5 million to 2 million distinct CDR3 sequences, with roughly a third occurring only once. Input material: cord blood. These receptors all come from a newborn girl in good health.

This clonotype was seen a few times. This chain joins TRBV7-2 and TRBJ1-4, with D maybe TRBD1 (6 bases). This CDR3 contains 16 residues. The germline V and J ends were trimmed by 0 bases and 6 bases, with 14 bases remaining between them. CDR1 SGHTA and CDR2 FQGNSA come from the germline V gene. The CDR3 is CASSLALNREDEKLFF. CDR3 nucleotide sequence: TGTGCCAGCAGCTTAGCGCTAAACAGGGAAGATGAAAAACTGTTTTTT.

The chain links TRBV6-1 to TRBJ2-6; D gene unclear. Germline CDR1 is MNHNS and CDR2 is SASEGT. V was clipped by 11 bases and J by 0 bases, with 11 bases between them. The CDR3 length is 14 residues. CDR3 sequence (DNA): TGTGCCGCCAGCCCCAACTCTGGGGCCAACGTCCTGACTTTC. The encoded protein is CAASPNSGANVLTF.

The sample holds a few counts of this clonotype. V gene TRBV12-3 or TRBV12-4 combines with J gene TRBJ2-1, with a tentative D call TRBD1 (5 bases). The CDR3 sequence is 12 residues long. The V end lost 1 base, the J end lost 12 bases, and 10 bases lay between the germline ends. CDR3 sequence: CASSLGGGLQFF. The CDR3, as DNA: TGTGCCAGCAGTTTAGGGGGCGGCTTGCAGTTCTTC.

V gene TRBV18 combines with J gene TRBJ2-1; 10 nucleotides line up with TRBD2. V trimming: 0 bases; J trimming: 7 bases; junction bases outside the gene matches: 6. This CDR3 spans 16 amino acids. Germline assignment: CDR1 KGHSH and CDR2 LQKENI. The CDR3 region has the DNA TGTGCCAGCTCACCACCAAAGCGGGGGGGCCTGAATGAGCAGTTCTTC. Amino acids: CASSPPKRGGLNEQFF.

This clonotype showed up just a few times. This chain connects TRBV29-1 to TRBJ2-1; 10 nucleotides align to TRBD1. Germline assignment: CDR1 SQVTM and CDR2 ANQGSEA. With 6 bases clipped from V and 6 bases from J, the junction kept 5 bases outside the gene matches. The CDR3 sequence is 13 residues long. The DNA of the CDR3 is TGCAGCGTGTCCCGGGACAGGGGCAATGAGCAGTTCTTC. This gives the protein CSVSRDRGNEQFF.

This clonotype was seen a few times. The V gene is TRBV21-1, the J gene TRBJ1-6. TRBV21-1 is marked as a pseudogene. The CDR3 extends over 17 amino acids. CDR3: CASSPPGLPLENSPLHF. The CDR3 DNA reads as TGTGCCAGCAGCCCCCCGGGATTACCACTTGAGAATTCACCCCTCCACTTT.

This clonotype was seen repeatedly, ten times or more. The gene calls are TRBV19 and TRBJ2-3; D call uncertain. V dropped 9 bases and J dropped 3 bases, with 10 bases sitting between them. Germline V CDR1 and CDR2: LNHDA, SQIVND (reference sequence). This CDR3 spans 12 amino acids. In DNA, the CDR3 is TGTGCCAGCAGCATTGGAACAGATACGCAGTATTTT. Translation: CASSIGTDTQYF.

This clonotype was seen more than once but under ten times. The V and J genes are TRBV6-5 and TRBJ1-2, with D unresolved. The CDR3 is 15 residues long. V lost 6 bases and J lost 1, with 15 bases in between. CDR1 MNHEY and CDR2 SVGAGI come from the germline V gene. CDR3 in DNA: TGTGCCAGCAGACCCTTGTGGACGGATAACTATGGCTACACCTTC. This gives the protein CASRPLWTDNYGYTF.

In its sample, this clonotype was seen once. At one end, the junction sequence differs from germline, possibly due to a read error. The rearrangement links TRBV29-1 to TRBJ2-1; no clear D gene. The CDR3 extends over 11 amino acids. The V gene's germline CDR1 is SQVTM and CDR2 ANQGSEA. The CDR3: CSVGTRPTASF. The CDR3 DNA is TGCAGCGTTGGAACTCGGCCGACGGCAAGCTTC.

V usage is TRBV20-1 and J usage is TRBJ2-7, with 11 bases that match TRBD2. This CDR3 comprises 17 residues. V lost 3 bases to trimming and J lost 3 bases; unmatched junction nucleotides: 13. Germline V lookup: CDR1 DFQATT, CDR2 SNEGSKA (reference sequence). The CDR3 loop reads CSARTGVTSGTRYEQYF. The CDR3 DNA reads TGCAGTGCTAGGACAGGGGTGACTAGCGGGACTCGCTACGAGCAGTACTTC.

The J gene is TRBJ2-3, the V gene TRBV11-2; D is ambiguous. Germline values: CDR1 SGHAT, CDR2 FQNNGV. V was trimmed by 3 bases and J by 2 bases, leaving 12 bases between them. CDR3 length: 15 amino acids. CDR3 in DNA: TGTGCCAGCAGCTTGGGCGGAGTGGTCACAGATACGCAGTATTTT. Protein product: CASSLGGVVTDTQYF.

The CDR3 DNA reads as TGCAGACTGAGGGACTATGGCTACACCTTC. Translating gives CRLRDYGYTF. The rearrangement joins TRBV20-1 to TRBJ1-2; D remains unclear. CDR1 DFQATT and CDR2 SNEGSKA come from the germline V gene (reference sequence). CDR3 length equals 10 residues.

This clonotype was seen a few times. Here the CDR3 reads CSAREVGLAVIHTQYF. The CDR3 coding sequence is TGCAGTGCTAGAGAGGTGGGACTAGCGGTTATTCATACGCAGTATTTT. This chain links TRBV20-1 with TRBJ2-3, with 11 bases matching TRBD2. V shed 0 bases and J 7 bases; nucleotides not matched to a gene: 9. CDR3 length: 16 amino acids. The V gene's germline CDR1 is DFQATT and CDR2 SNEGSKA (reference sequence).

There are a few counts of this clonotype. V usage is TRBV20-1 and J usage is TRBJ1-5; D not resolved. Per the germline V gene, CDR1 is DFQATT and CDR2 is SNEGSKA (reference sequence). CDR3 length: 14 amino acids. V dropped 4 bases and J dropped 0 bases, with 10 bases sitting between them. This chain's CDR3 is CSAIGIYSNQPQHF. CDR3 nucleotide sequence: TGCAGTGCTATAGGGATTTATAGCAATCAGCCCCAGCATTTT.

This chain connects TRBV14 to TRBJ2-1, with D perhaps TRBD1 (5 bases). CDR3 length equals 18 residues. CDR1 is SGHDN and CDR2 is FVKESK in the germline V gene. V lost 2 bases and J 9 bases, leaving 26 bases between the germline ends. In nucleotides, the CDR3 is TGTGCCAGCAGCCAAATGAAACATACAGGTAACAATTGGCTTGAGCAGTTCTTC. Translating it yields CASSQMKHTGNNWLEQFF.

This clonotype was seen more than once but under ten times. This CDR3 is CASSLRPVVGQPQHF. The CDR3 bases are TGTGCCAGCAGCTTGAGACCAGTGGTGGGTCAGCCCCAGCATTTT. The chain employs TRBV7-2 and TRBJ1-5; no firm D call. The germline V gene encodes CDR1 SGHTA and CDR2 FQGNSA. CDR3 length equals 15 residues. The ends were cut back, 3 bases at V and 6 bases at J, with 15 bases in the middle.

V is TRBV15 and J is TRBJ2-1; the match to TRBD2 covers 8 bases. After removal of 1 base from V and 4 bases from J, the junction contained 6 bases not matched to a gene. The germline CDR1 and CDR2 sequences are LNHNV and YYDKDF (reference sequence). The length of the CDR3 is 16 residues. The CDR3 reads CATSRGIGTSYNEQFF. As DNA, the CDR3 is TGTGCCACCAGCAGAGGAATCGGGACTAGTTACAATGAGCAGTTCTTC.

The chain couples TRBV5-1 to TRBJ2-2, with 7 bases matching TRBD1. After removal of 1 base from V and 4 bases from J, the junction contained 10 bases not matched to a gene. This CDR3 is 17 amino acids long. Per germline, CDR1 SGHRS and CDR2 YFSETQ. The CDR3 sequence is CASSLPSLGGSTGELFF. In DNA, the CDR3 is TGCGCCAGCAGCTTGCCCTCCTTAGGGGGCAGCACCGGGGAGCTGTTTTTT.

The genes are TRBV4-1 and TRBJ1-4; no clear D. V lost 2 bases and J 8 bases, leaving 9 bases between the germline ends. This CDR3 is built from 13 residues. Germline CDR1 reads MGHRA; CDR2 reads YSYEKL. Written as DNA, the CDR3 is TGCGCCAGCAGCCAACTTGGGGTCGAAAAACTGTTTTTT. Translating it yields CASSQLGVEKLFF.

This clonotype has only a few counts. The chain uses TRBV3-1 and TRBJ2-7, with 9 bases identical to TRBD2. The CDR3 length is 16 residues. V shed 4 bases, J shed 0 bases, and the junction held 7 bases outside the gene matches. Germline V gives CDR1 LGHDT, CDR2 YNNKEL (reference sequence). The CDR3 DNA follows: TGTGCCAGCAGCCCGTCGGGTAGCGGGAGCTCCTACGAGCAGTACTTC. Its protein product is CASSPSGSGSSYEQYF.

The V and J genes are TRBV24-1 and TRBJ2-7, with 10 positions matching TRBD2. Germline CDR1 reads KGHDR; CDR2 reads SFDVKD. This CDR3 region has 15 residues. Trimming cost V 7 bases and J 6 bases; bases outside gene matches: 11. The CDR3 region has the DNA TGTGCCACCAGCCCTAGCGGGAGAAGCGCGGGCGAGCAGTACTTC. It codes for CATSPSGRSAGEQYF.